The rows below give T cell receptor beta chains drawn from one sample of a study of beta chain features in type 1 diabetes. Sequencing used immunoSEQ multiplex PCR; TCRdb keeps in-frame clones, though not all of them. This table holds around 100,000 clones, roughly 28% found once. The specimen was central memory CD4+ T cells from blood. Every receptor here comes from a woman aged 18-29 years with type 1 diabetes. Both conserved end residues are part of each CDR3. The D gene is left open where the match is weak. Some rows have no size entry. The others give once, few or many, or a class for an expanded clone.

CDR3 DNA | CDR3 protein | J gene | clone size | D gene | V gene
TGTGCCAGCAGCCGGGACAGAGAAGAGACCCAGTACTTC | CASSRDREETQYF | TRBJ2-5 | few | TRBD1 | TRBV7-2
TGTGCCAGCAGTTTGGACAGGGACTATGGCTACACCTTC | CASSLDRDYGYTF | TRBJ1-2 | few | TRBD1 | TRBV5-6
TGTGCCAGCAGCGCACAGAGCTCTGGAAACACCATATATTTT | CASSAQSSGNTIYF | TRBJ1-3 | NA | NA | TRBV9
TGTGCTTCAGCTATCGGGACAGCATATGGCTACACCTTC | CASAIGTAYGYTF | TRBJ1-2 | few | TRBD1 | TRBV30
TGTGCCAGCTCAGCAACGACGGGGAATGAGCAGTTCTTC | CASSATTGNEQFF | TRBJ2-1 | few | NA | TRBV18
TGTGCCAGCACCCAGCGGTTCGGCCTCAGCACAGATACGCAGTATTTT | CASTQRFGLSTDTQYF | TRBJ2-3 | NA | NA | TRBV7-2
TGTGCCAGCAGCCGAGACAGTATCACTGAAGCTTTCTTT | CASSRDSITEAFF | TRBJ1-1 | NA | NA | TRBV7-9
TGTGCCAGCAGTCTAGCGGGCACAGATACGCAGTATTTT | CASSLAGTDTQYF | TRBJ2-3 | once | TRBD2 | TRBV2
TGTGCCAGCAGCTCGGCCGGGACAGGACCCTATGGCTACACCTTC | CASSSAGTGPYGYTF | TRBJ1-2 | NA | TRBD1 | TRBV5-6
TGTGCCAGCACCAAGGCGGGCACTGAAGCTTTCTTT | CASTKAGTEAFF | TRBJ1-1 | NA | NA | TRBV6-6
TGTGCCAGCAGCGGCACGGGGTCGGACACTGAAGCTTTCTTT | CASSGTGSDTEAFF | TRBJ1-1 | NA | NA | TRBV6-5
TGTGCCAGCAGTTGGCAGGGTAGCGGGAGTAGTAGTACAGATACGCAGTATTTT | CASSWQGSGSSSTDTQYF | TRBJ2-3 | NA | TRBD2 | TRBV7-2
TGTGCCAGCAGCGTTGCGAGCTCCTACAATGAGCAGTTCTTC | CASSVASSYNEQFF | TRBJ2-1 | few | NA | TRBV9
TGCGCCAGCAGCTGGGGAGAGAACACCGGGGAGCTGTTTTTT | CASSWGENTGELFF | TRBJ2-2 | few | NA | TRBV4-3
TGTGCCAGTAGTATAGTGGCGGCAGGGGGTCAGCCCCAGCATTTT | CASSIVAAGGQPQHF | TRBJ1-5 | NA | TRBD1 | TRBV19
TGTGCCAGGGCCCAGGGGGCCAACACAGATACGCAGTATTTT | CARAQGANTDTQYF | TRBJ2-3 | few | TRBD1 | TRBV14
TGCGCCAGCAGGGCCGCGGGGGGTCGTAGCACCGGGGAGCTGTTTTTT | CASRAAGGRSTGELFF | TRBJ2-2 | few | TRBD2 | TRBV5-1
TGCGCCAGCAGCAGCGGACTAGCGGGAGCTTTGCAGTACTTC | CASSSGLAGALQYF | TRBJ2-7 | NA | TRBD2 | TRBV5-1
TGTGCCAGCGGACTAGACAAAATCTACGAGCAGTACTTC | CASGLDKIYEQYF | TRBJ2-7 | NA | TRBD2 | TRBV15
TGTGCCAGCAGCGTAAGAGAACAAGAGACCCAGTACTTC | CASSVREQETQYF | TRBJ2-5 | few | NA | TRBV9
TGTGCCAGCAGCTTAGATAGCGGCTCCTACAATGAGCAGTTCTTC | CASSLDSGSYNEQFF | TRBJ2-1 | few | NA | TRBV7-2
TGCGCCAGCAGCTTGGACCCGGGGAATCCCTTCCATGAGCAGTTCTTC | CASSLDPGNPFHEQFF | TRBJ2-1 | few | NA | TRBV5-1
TGTGCCAGCAGCTTAGGCGGAGGGGTTGGCTACACCTTC | CASSLGGGVGYTF | TRBJ1-2 | few | NA | TRBV7-2